These T cell receptor beta chains were read from a single sample in a study of blood T cell repertoires in COVID-19. Sequenced by immunoSEQ multiplex PCR; TCRdb stores in-frame clones only, minus some. The data contain about 170,000 clones, 88% of them singletons. Sequencing was performed on peripheral blood. All receptors come from a man in his sixties with acute or convalescent COVID-19. Both conserved end residues are part of each CDR3. D genes are given only for firm matches. For some rows the clone size is stated as once, few or many, or as a class when expanded; others skip it.

TRBV10-1,TRBD1,TRBJ2-5,.,TGCGCCAGCAGTGAGGGGCAGGGGGCAAGGGAGACCCAGTACTTC,CASSEGQGARETQYF
TRBV2,.,TRBJ2-1,.,TGTGCCGTAATAGGGAGCTCCTACAATGAGCAGTTCTTC,CAVIGSSYNEQFF
TRBV20-1,.,TRBJ1-2,once,TGCAGTGCTAGATCAGACAGGGGCTACACCTTC,CSARSDRGYTF
TRBV11-2,.,TRBJ2-2,.,TGTGCCAGCAGTTCAGGGGTCACCGGGGAGCTGTTTTTT,CASSSGVTGELFF
TRBV7-8,.,TRBJ1-4,once,TGTGCCAGCAGCTTAGCGGGGGGGAGGGAAAAACTGTTTTTT,CASSLAGGREKLFF
TRBV7-9,TRBD1,TRBJ1-2,.,TGTGCCAGCAGCCCGGGGACAGGGGAGATCTATGGCTACACCTTC,CASSPGTGEIYGYTF
TRBV4-3,TRBD2,TRBJ2-5,.,TGCGCCAGCAGCCAAGAAGTGCGGGGGGGGACCCAGTACTTC,CASSQEVRGGTQYF
TRBV10-3,.,TRBJ1-3,.,TGTGCCATCAGTGGAGATGCCTCTGGAAACACCATATATTTT,CAISGDASGNTIYF
TRBV27,.,TRBJ1-1,.,TGTGCCAGTTCGCCCTTAACGGGCACTGAAGCTTTCTTT,CASSPLTGTEAFF
TRBV5-1,TRBD1,TRBJ2-3,once,TGCGCCAGCAAGCTCTCCGGACAGGGTAGGGCTACGCAGTATTTT,CASKLSGQGRATQYF
TRBV6-5,.,TRBJ1-6,.,TGTGCCAGCAGTTACTCGGACAAGGCGCTTGTTCCCCTCCACTTT,CASSYSDKALVPLHF
TRBV11-3,.,TRBJ1-1,.,TGTGCCAGCAGCTTATCGTCCGGAGCTTTCTTT,CASSLSSGAFF
TRBV10-3,TRBD1,TRBJ1-5,.,TGTGCCATCAGTGAGGATGGACAGGGGGGCGTGAGCAATCAGCCCCAGCATTTT,CAISEDGQGGVSNQPQHF
TRBV19,TRBD1,TRBJ1-6,once,TGTGCCAGTAGAGACCGGACAGGGAGAGGATCACCCCTCCACTTT,CASRDRTGRGSPLHF
TRBV3-1/TRBV3-2,TRBD2,TRBJ2-3,.,TGTGCCAGCAGCCAAGGGAGCGGGAGGAATACGCAGTATTTT,CASSQGSGRNTQYF
TRBV27,TRBD1,TRBJ1-2,once,TGTGCCAGCAGTTTATCCGCGGGGTCAGGAGAGGGGGCCTATGGCTACACCTTC,CASSLSAGSGEGAYGYTF
TRBV27,.,TRBJ1-6,.,TGTGCCAGCAGTTTAATCGACAGCTATAATTCACCCCTCCACTTT,CASSLIDSYNSPLHF
TRBV15,.,TRBJ2-1,.,TGTGCCACCAGCAGAGGGAGGGCAACCTACAATGAGCAGTTCTTC,CATSRGRATYNEQFF
TRBV29-1,TRBD1,TRBJ1-5,.,TGCAGCGTTGGGGACCGGGACAGGGGGCGGCGAGGCAATCAGCCCCAGCATTTT,CSVGDRDRGRRGNQPQHF
TRBV19,.,TRBJ1-1,.,TGTGCCAGTAGTATAGATCGGGCGGGAAACACTGAAGCTTTCTTT,CASSIDRAGNTEAFF
TRBV2,.,TRBJ1-4,.,TGTGCCAGCAGCTCAACAGGGAGTAGGACTAATGAAAAACTGTTTTTT,CASSSTGSRTNEKLFF
TRBV24-1,.,TRBJ2-2,.,TGTGCCACCAGTGATCCCACAAGGAACACCGGGGAGCTGTTTTTT,CATSDPTRNTGELFF
TRBV6-6,TRBD1,TRBJ2-4,.,TGTGCCAGCAGTTACGATCACGGGACAGGGGGCCCGTACTTC,CASSYDHGTGGPYF
TRBV30,TRBD2,TRBJ2-5,.,TGTGCCTGGAGCCTGACTAGCGGCGGAGAGACCCAGTACTTC,CAWSLTSGGETQYF
TRBV24-1,.,TRBJ2-2,.,TGTGCCACCAGTGATTATGGCCCCGGGGAGCTGTTTTTT,CATSDYGPGELFF
TRBV6-5,.,TRBJ1-1,.,TGTGCCAGCAGTTACTCGACGGGAGTGAACACTGAAGCTTTCTTT,CASSYSTGVNTEAFF
TRBV19,.,TRBJ1-1,.,TGTGCCAGTAGTATGGGGGGAGGGTACACTGAAGCTTTCTTT,CASSMGGGYTEAFF
TRBV18,TRBD1,TRBJ2-6,.,TGTGCCAGCTCCGGACAGGGACCCTCTGGGGCCAACGTCCTGACTTTC,CASSGQGPSGANVLTF
TRBV28,TRBD1,TRBJ1-1,.,TGTGCCAGCAGCCGAAGACAGGGGGCTTTGAACACTGAAGCTTTCTTT,CASSRRQGALNTEAFF
TRBV9,TRBD1,TRBJ1-4,.,TGTGCCAGCAGCGTAGAGGGACAGGGGGAAAAACTGTTTTTT,CASSVEGQGEKLFF
TRBV7-8,TRBD2,TRBJ2-7,.,TGTGCCAGCAGCTTAGCGTCGGGGTTTGCGGGAGGGCTCTACGAGCAGTACTTC,CASSLASGFAGGLYEQYF
TRBV6-5,.,TRBJ2-1,.,TGTGCCAGCGCTGGGGGGAATGAGCAGTTCTTC,CASAGGNEQFF
TRBV3-1/TRBV3-2,.,TRBJ1-2,once,TGTGCCAGCAGCCCGGACTCCCATGGTGGCTACACCTTC,CASSPDSHGGYTF
TRBV19,.,TRBJ2-2,.,TGTGCCAGTAGTTGGCCCAACACCGGGGAGCTGTTTTTT,CASSWPNTGELFF
TRBV9,TRBD2,TRBJ2-3,.,TGTGCCAGCAGCGTAGCTAGCGGAGCCACAGATACGCAGTATTTT,CASSVASGATDTQYF
TRBV27,TRBD1,TRBJ1-5,.,TGTGCCAGCAGTGACAGGGGCTTTAATCAGCCCCAGCATTTT,CASSDRGFNQPQHF
TRBV5-1,.,TRBJ1-6,.,TGCGCCAGCAGCTTGGTTCAGGCAGGTTCACCCCTCCACTTT,CASSLVQAGSPLHF